This entry lists 22 T cell receptor beta chains sequenced from one sample in a study of blood T cell repertoires in COVID-19. TCRdb's copy holds only in-frame clones and misses some; the assay was immunoSEQ multiplex PCR. This table has roughly 230,000 clones, around four fifths appearing once. Sequenced sample: peripheral blood. These receptor sequences come from a man aged 35 to 55 with acute or convalescent COVID-19.

The chain recombines TRBV4-2 with TRBJ2-4, with 14 positions matching TRBD2. This CDR3 comprises 17 residues. Germline CDR1 is LGHNA and CDR2 is YNFKEQ. V trimming: 4 bases; J trimming: 8 bases; junction bases outside the gene matches: 10. For the CDR3, the DNA is TGTGCCAGCAGCCGAAGACTAGCGGGAGGGGAGGTGCACATTCAGTACTTC. This encodes CASSRRLAGGEVHIQYF.

A single count supports this clone. V gene TRBV9 combines with J gene TRBJ1-2; the D gene is possibly TRBD1 (5 bases). Germline V gene lookup returns CDR1 SGDLS and CDR2 YYNGEE. V was clipped by 2 bases and J by 2 bases, with 13 bases between them. The CDR3 is made up of 15 amino acids. The CDR3 DNA reads TGTGCCAGCAGCGTTGCGGGACGGAGCAACTATGGCTACACCTTC. It yields the protein CASSVAGRSNYGYTF.

The chain is built from TRBV10-1 and TRBJ2-7; TRBD2 matches 7 bases. The junction had 22 bases not matched to a gene; V was cut back by 5 bases and J by 3 bases. The CDR3 length is 19 residues. The germline CDR1 and CDR2 sequences are WNHNN and SYGVQD (reference sequence). CDR3: CASSRNSGPSFSSGYEQYF. In DNA, the CDR3 is TGCGCCAGCAGTCGCAATAGCGGGCCTTCCTTCTCGAGCGGCTACGAGCAGTACTTC.

CDR3 sequence reads: CASSFRVPGYTF. The CDR3, as DNA: TGTGCCAGCAGTTTCAGGGTTCCTGGCTACACCTTC. The V and J genes are TRBV2 and TRBJ1-2, with a tentative D call TRBD1 (5 bases). The ends were cut back, 5 bases at V and 7 bases at J, with 11 bases in the middle. Germline lookup yields CDR1 SNHLY and CDR2 FYNNEI. The length of the CDR3 is 12 residues.

This clone was seen only once. This sequence joins TRBV7-6 and TRBJ1-6; perhaps TRBD1 as D (6 bases). The CDR3 loop spans 18 amino acids. Deletions cut 2 bases from V and 10 bases from J, with 24 bases between. Germline values: CDR1 SGHVS, CDR2 FNYEAQ. CDR3 in DNA: TGTGCCAGCAGCTTAACAACGCCCGACAGGCAGTTTGGGTCACCCCTCCACTTT. Translated: CASSLTTPDRQFGSPLHF.

The chain uses TRBV19 and TRBJ2-3; 9 bases align to TRBD1. Germline CDR1 and CDR2: LNHDA and SQIVND (reference sequence). The CDR3 is 15 residues long. Trimming cost V 1 base and J 6 bases; bases outside gene matches: 5. The CDR3 nucleotides read TGTGCCAGTAGTATAGGACAGGGGACAGGGGATACGCAGTATTTT. The encoded protein is CASSIGQGTGDTQYF.

This clone was detected only once. The V and J genes are TRBV7-6 and TRBJ2-1; the match to TRBD1 covers 10 bases. The junction had 11 bases not matched to a gene; V was cut back by 5 bases and J by 10 bases. This CDR3 is built from 15 residues. Germline lookup yields CDR1 SGHVS and CDR2 FNYEAQ. The CDR3 coding sequence is TGTGCCAGCAGCCCAAGACAGGGGGCGAGACAGGAGCAGTTCTTC. It translates to CASSPRQGARQEQFF.

The CDR3 here is CASSGAGGGTGELFF. The CDR3 DNA reads TGCGCCAGCAGTGGGGCAGGGGGAGGCACCGGGGAGCTGTTTTTT. The chain carries TRBV10-1 and TRBJ2-2, with D maybe TRBD1 (7 bases). CDR3 size: 15 residues. Trimming removed 4 bases at V and 4 bases at J, with 13 bases between. CDR1 and CDR2 (germline): WNHNN, SYGVQD (reference sequence).

This clone was observed a handful of times. The chain combines TRBV29-1 with TRBJ1-2; 7 bases are a match to TRBD1. The germline V gene encodes CDR1 SQVTM and CDR2 ANQGSEA. The CDR3 has 14 amino acids. V trimming: 2 bases; J trimming: 6 bases; junction bases outside the gene matches: 9. In DNA form, the CDR3 reads TGCAGCGTTGAATGGAGGACAGGTATTAATGGCTACACCTTC. It is translated as CSVEWRTGINGYTF.

The chain carries TRBV7-2 and TRBJ2-7, with a weak D call TRBD1 (5 bases). The V gene's germline CDR1 is SGHTA and CDR2 FQGNSA. The V end was cut by 5 bases, the J end by 3 bases, with 14 bases between. The CDR3 length is 14 residues. The CDR3: CASSPKGLSYEQYF. The CDR3 bases are TGTGCCAGCAGCCCAAAGGGGCTCAGCTACGAGCAGTACTTC.

This sequence joins TRBV9 and TRBJ2-1; a possible D gene is TRBD2 (5 bases). From germline, CDR1 is SGDLS and CDR2 YYNGEE. The CDR3 spans 15 residues. The V and J ends lost 0 bases and 4 bases respectively, with 11 bases between them. The DNA for the CDR3 is TGTGCCAGCAGCGTAGGGTTAGCGCCTTACAATGAGCAGTTCTTC. Translation: CASSVGLAPYNEQFF.

The rearrangement links TRBV19 to TRBJ2-3, with TRBD2 matching 12 bases. Looked up from germline, CDR1 is LNHDA and CDR2 is SQIVND (reference sequence). The V segment lost 1 base and the J segment 5 bases; nucleotides outside the gene matches: 7. This CDR3 has 17 residues. The CDR3 coding sequence is TGTGCCAGTAGTATAGGACTGACTAGCGGGAGTCGAGATACGCAGTATTTT. As protein: CASSIGLTSGSRDTQYF.

The chain links TRBV4-2 to TRBJ1-1; 9 bases are shared with TRBD1. The junction had 5 bases not matched to a gene; V was cut back by 4 bases and J by 5 bases. CDR1 and CDR2 (germline): LGHNA, YNFKEQ. The CDR3 spans 14 residues. The CDR3 DNA follows: TGTGCCAGCAGCCGGACAGGGGCTGGGACTGAAGCTTTCTTT. Amino acids: CASSRTGAGTEAFF.

The genes are TRBV6-2 or TRBV6-3 and TRBJ2-7, with 11 bases that match TRBD1. Germline CDR1 MNHEY, CDR2 SVGEGT. V gave up 2 bases and J gave up 0 bases; unmatched junction bases: 15. This CDR3 has 20 amino acids. This chain's CDR3 is CASSYPTTFPGTGGSYEQYF. Here the CDR3 DNA reads TGTGCCAGCAGTTACCCCACAACGTTCCCCGGGACAGGGGGCTCCTACGAGCAGTACTTC.

The chain recombines TRBV27 with TRBJ2-1, with TRBD1 matching over 9 bases. Germline-derived CDR1 and CDR2 are MNHEY and SMNVEV (reference sequence). CDR3 size: 17 residues. The V segment lost 6 bases and the J segment 4 bases; nucleotides outside the gene matches: 13. The CDR3 protein is CASSTTITGGLYNEQFF. Here the CDR3 DNA reads TGTGCCAGCAGCACAACGATTACAGGGGGCTTGTACAATGAGCAGTTCTTC.

This chain links TRBV9 with TRBJ2-4; 9 bases map to TRBD1. The CDR3 has 14 residues. Looked up from germline, CDR1 is SGDLS and CDR2 is YYNGEE. Trimming at V came to 0 bases and at J to 7 bases, leaving 2 bases not matched to a gene. CDR3 loop: CASSVAGTGNIQYF. The CDR3, as DNA: TGTGCCAGCAGCGTAGCTGGGACAGGGAACATTCAGTACTTC.

This chain uses TRBV20-1 with TRBJ1-2; D not certain. Trimming pared 3 bases from V and 8 bases from J, leaving 10 bases between. CDR3 length equals 11 residues. The germline V gene has CDR1 DFQATT and CDR2 SNEGSKA (reference sequence). The CDR3, as DNA: TGCAGTGCTAGTTTCTCCTTGGGCTACACCTTC. Translated: CSASFSLGYTF.

The J gene is TRBJ1-2, the V gene TRBV3-1 (or the pseudogene TRBV3-2); D is undetermined. V dropped 0 bases and J dropped 5 bases, with 16 bases sitting between them. The CDR3 loop spans 16 amino acids. Looked up from germline, CDR1 is LGHDT and CDR2 is YNNKEL (reference sequence). The CDR3 DNA sequence: TGTGCCAGCAGCCAAGAGGCGGGCCCCGGAAGGTATGGCTACACCTTC. It specifies CASSQEAGPGRYGYTF.

The rearrangement links TRBV14 to TRBJ1-4; D uncertain. V was cut by 3 bases and J by 0 bases, with 17 bases left in between. The CDR3 totals 18 residues. CDR1 is SGHDN, CDR2 FVKESK, per germline. The DNA for the CDR3 is TGTGCCAGCAGCCAGGCCATTTCCGGGTTCTCAACTAATGAAAAACTGTTTTTT. It yields the protein CASSQAISGFSTNEKLFF.

The rearrangement uses TRBV5-6 and TRBJ2-3; D gene uncertain. Trimming took off 0 bases at V and 2 bases at J, with 13 bases between the two ends. From germline, CDR1 is SGHDT and CDR2 YYEEEE. This CDR3 comprises 16 residues. CDR3 DNA sequence: TGTGCCAGCAGCTTGGAAACTGGGTGGGCCACAGATACGCAGTATTTT. It yields the protein CASSLETGWATDTQYF.

The chain employs TRBV27 and TRBJ2-7; unclear D gene. V lost 3 bases and J 7 bases, leaving 16 bases between the germline ends. The CDR3 has 14 amino acids. Germline V CDR1 and CDR2: MNHEY, SMNVEV (reference sequence). The CDR3 DNA reads TGTGCCAGCAGTTTGAATAATGGGCTTGGGGAGCAGTACTTC. Protein: CASSLNNGLGEQYF.

This clone showed up just a few times. V is TRBV4-2 and J is TRBJ2-7; TRBD1 might be the D (5 bases). Germline lookup yields CDR1 LGHNA and CDR2 YNFKEQ. The CDR3 runs 15 residues. V dropped 0 bases and J dropped 0 bases, with 9 bases sitting between them. The CDR3 region has the DNA TGTGCCAGCAGCCAAGAGGGGCCTAGCTCCTACGAGCAGTACTTC. It encodes CASSQEGPSSYEQYF.